This entry is about one TCR beta chain. This clonotype was seen many times. Its binding antigen is unknown. The record has no base qualities; no much larger clone is one base away. The listed sequencing device is Illumina HiSeq 2500. Quantitative 5'-RACE with molecular barcodes was the method used to prepare the TCR beta libraries. Concerning the study's data processing: A new computational method, built on a probabilistic model of VDJ rearrangement, was used to identify disease-linked TCR variants. TCRdb passed the public sequencing reads through fastp at Q25 and MiXCR, retaining productive beta sequences. Each entry is one CDR3 protein sequence, shown with its most common DNA and genes. TCRdb, rather than the study authors, made the V and J calls. Here the sample has some 240,000 distinct CDR3 sequences; around 7.8% occur a single time. The ten largest make up around 7% of the sample. CDR1 and CDR2 are read off the germline V gene (reference sequence) as DFQATT and SNEGSKA. The CDR3 contains 15 residues, cysteine and phenylalanine counted. This entry keeps only the CDR3 DNA: 45 bases, framed from base 1. Between the V and J ends, shortened by 1 base and 0 bases respectively, the junction contains 10 bases.

The source of the sample is a study of CD8 T cells in ankylosing spondylitis (dated by TCRdb to between 2016 and 2019). Study-wide context: To find TCR variants linked to disease, the study profiled T cell receptor beta repertoires in ankylosing spondylitis patients and healthy donors. Samples of peripheral blood were taken, and for ankylosing spondylitis patients, synovial fluid was collected as well. In total, the full study cohort was made up of 95 to 110 healthy donors and 25 ankylosing spondylitis patients.

The research as a whole found: According to the report, matched synovial fluid samples from ankylosing spondylitis patients were significantly enriched for the disease-linked clones. Some of the motif variants had been reported before in the synovial fluid and blood of reactive arthritis patients, a finding that suggests common disease-initiation mechanisms. In peripheral blood, the disease-linked clones were found at relatively low frequencies and had a CD8+ phenotype. A TCR beta motif made up of several highly homologous amino acid variants appeared to be characteristic of blood from ankylosing spondylitis patients.

Material: blood, either unsorted or a sorted T cell fraction (not recorded which). The rearranged chain carries TRBV20-1 and TRBJ1-5; the D gene lacks a confident call. The sequence was collected from a male donor with ankylosing spondylitis or in good health (not recorded which). The DNA sequence follows: TGCAGTGCTAGAGCGCGAGGGATTAGCAATCAGCCCCAGCATTTT. It is translated as CSARARGISNQPQHF.